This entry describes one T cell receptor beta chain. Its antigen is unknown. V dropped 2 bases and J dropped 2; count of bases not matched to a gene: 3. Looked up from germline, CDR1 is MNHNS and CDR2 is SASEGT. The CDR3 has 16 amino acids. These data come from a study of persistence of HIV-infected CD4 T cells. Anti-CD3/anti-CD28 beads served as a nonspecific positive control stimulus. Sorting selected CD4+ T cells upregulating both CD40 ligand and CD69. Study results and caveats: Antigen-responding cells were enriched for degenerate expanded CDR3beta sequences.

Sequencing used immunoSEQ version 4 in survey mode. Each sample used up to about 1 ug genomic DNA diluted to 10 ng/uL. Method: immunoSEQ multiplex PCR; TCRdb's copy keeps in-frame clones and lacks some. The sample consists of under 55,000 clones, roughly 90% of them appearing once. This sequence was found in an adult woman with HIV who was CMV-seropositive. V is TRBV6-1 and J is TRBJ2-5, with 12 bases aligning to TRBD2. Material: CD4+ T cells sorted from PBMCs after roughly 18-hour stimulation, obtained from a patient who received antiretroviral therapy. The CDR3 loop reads CASSEMTSGGQETQYF. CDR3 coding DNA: TGTGCCAGCAGTGAAATGACTAGCGGGGGACAAGAGACCCAGTACTTC.